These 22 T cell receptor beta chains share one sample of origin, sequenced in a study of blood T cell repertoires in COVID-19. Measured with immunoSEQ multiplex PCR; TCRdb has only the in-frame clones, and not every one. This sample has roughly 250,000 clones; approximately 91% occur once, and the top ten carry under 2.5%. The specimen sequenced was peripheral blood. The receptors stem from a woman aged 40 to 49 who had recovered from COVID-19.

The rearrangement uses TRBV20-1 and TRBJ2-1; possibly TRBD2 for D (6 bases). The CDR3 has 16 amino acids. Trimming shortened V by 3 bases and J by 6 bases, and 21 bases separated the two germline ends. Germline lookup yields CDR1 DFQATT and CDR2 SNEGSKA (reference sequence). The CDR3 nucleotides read TGCAGTGCTAGTCCCCCCCGGGAGCCCCTTTCCAATGAGCAGTTCTTC. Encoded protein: CSASPPREPLSNEQFF.

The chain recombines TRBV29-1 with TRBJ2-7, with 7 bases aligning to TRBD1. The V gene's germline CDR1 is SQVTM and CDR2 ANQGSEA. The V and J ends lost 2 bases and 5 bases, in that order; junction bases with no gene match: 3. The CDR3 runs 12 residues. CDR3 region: CSVETGVDEQYF. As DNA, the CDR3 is TGCAGCGTTGAAACAGGGGTGGACGAGCAGTACTTC.

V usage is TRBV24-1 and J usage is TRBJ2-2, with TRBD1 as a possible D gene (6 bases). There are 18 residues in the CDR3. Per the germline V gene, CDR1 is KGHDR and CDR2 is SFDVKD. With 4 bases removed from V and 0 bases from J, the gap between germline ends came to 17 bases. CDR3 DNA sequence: TGTGCCACCAGTGAGGCGTATGGCAGGGGAACGAACACCGGGGAGCTGTTTTTT. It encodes CATSEAYGRGTNTGELFF.

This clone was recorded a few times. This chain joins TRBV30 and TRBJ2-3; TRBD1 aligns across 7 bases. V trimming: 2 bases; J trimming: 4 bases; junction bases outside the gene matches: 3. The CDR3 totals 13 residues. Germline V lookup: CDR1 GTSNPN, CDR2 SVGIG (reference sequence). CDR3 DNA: TGTGCCTGGAGTATAACAGGGGCAGATACGCAGTATTTT. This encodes CAWSITGADTQYF.

CDR3 in amino acids: CASSPGLGDTQYF. The CDR3, as DNA: TGTGCCAGCTCACCAGGACTAGGAGATACGCAGTATTTT. The chain is built from TRBV18 and TRBJ2-3; 7 bases fit TRBD2. CDR1 and CDR2 (germline): KGHSH, LQKENI. Trimming removed 2 bases from V and 5 bases from J; junction bases left unmatched: 1. The CDR3 runs 13 residues.

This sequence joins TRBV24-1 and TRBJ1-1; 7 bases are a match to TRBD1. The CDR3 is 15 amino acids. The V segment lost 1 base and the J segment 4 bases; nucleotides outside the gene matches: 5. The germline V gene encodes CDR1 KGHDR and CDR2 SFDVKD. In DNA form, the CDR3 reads TGTGCCACCAGTGATTTCCCGGACAGGAGCACTGAAGCTTTCTTT. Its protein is CATSDFPDRSTEAFF.

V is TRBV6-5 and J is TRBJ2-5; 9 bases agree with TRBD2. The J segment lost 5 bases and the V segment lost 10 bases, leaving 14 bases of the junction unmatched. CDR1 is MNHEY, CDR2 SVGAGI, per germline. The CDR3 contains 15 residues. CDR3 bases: TGTGCCACCGGCCGGGGCGGGAGGGCCCAGGAGACCCAGTACTTC. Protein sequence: CATGRGGRAQETQYF.

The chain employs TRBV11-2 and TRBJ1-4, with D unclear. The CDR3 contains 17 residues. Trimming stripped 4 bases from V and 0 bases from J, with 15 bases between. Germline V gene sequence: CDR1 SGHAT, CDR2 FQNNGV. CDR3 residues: CASSSRPPGATNEKLFF. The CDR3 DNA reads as TGTGCCAGCAGCTCACGACCCCCGGGAGCAACTAATGAAAAACTGTTTTTT.

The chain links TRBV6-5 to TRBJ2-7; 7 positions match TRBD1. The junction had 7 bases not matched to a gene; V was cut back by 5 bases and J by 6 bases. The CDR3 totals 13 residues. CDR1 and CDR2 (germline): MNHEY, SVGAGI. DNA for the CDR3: TGTGCCAGCAGTAGAACAGGGGCGGGCGAGCAGTACTTC. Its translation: CASSRTGAGEQYF.

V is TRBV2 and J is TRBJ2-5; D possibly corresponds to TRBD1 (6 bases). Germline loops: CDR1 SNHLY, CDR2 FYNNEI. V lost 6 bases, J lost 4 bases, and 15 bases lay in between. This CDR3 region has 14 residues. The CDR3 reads CASRSLTGLETQYF. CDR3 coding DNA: TGTGCCAGCAGAAGCCTAACAGGGCTAGAGACCCAGTACTTC.

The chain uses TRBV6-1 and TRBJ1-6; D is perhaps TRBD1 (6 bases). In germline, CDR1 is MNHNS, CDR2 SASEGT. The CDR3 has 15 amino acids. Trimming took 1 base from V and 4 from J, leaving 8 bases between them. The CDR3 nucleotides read TGTGCCAGCAGTGAAGTCGGACAGTATAATTCACCCCTCCACTTT. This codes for CASSEVGQYNSPLHF.

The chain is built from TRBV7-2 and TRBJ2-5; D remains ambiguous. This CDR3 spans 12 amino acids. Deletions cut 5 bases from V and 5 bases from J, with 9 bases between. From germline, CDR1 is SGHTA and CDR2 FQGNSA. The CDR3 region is CASSVSRETQYF. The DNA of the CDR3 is TGTGCCAGCAGCGTGAGTCGGGAGACCCAGTACTTC.

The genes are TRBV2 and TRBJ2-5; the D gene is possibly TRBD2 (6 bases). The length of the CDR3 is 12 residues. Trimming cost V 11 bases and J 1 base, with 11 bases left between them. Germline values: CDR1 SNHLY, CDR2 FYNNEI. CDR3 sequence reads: CARGTPQETQYF. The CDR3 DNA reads TGTGCCCGGGGGACTCCCCAAGAGACCCAGTACTTC.

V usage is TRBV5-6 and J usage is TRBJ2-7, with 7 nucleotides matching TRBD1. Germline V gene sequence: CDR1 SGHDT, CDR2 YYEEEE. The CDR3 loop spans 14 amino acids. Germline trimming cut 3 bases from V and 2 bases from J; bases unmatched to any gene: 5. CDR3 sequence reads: CASSWTGPAYEQYF. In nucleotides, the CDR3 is TGTGCCAGCAGCTGGACAGGACCCGCCTACGAGCAGTACTTC.

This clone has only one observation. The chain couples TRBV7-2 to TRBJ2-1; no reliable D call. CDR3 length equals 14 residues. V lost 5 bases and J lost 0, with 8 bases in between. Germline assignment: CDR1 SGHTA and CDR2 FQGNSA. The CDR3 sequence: CASSAPSSYNEQFF. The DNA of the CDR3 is TGTGCCAGCAGCGCCCCGAGCTCCTACAATGAGCAGTTCTTC.

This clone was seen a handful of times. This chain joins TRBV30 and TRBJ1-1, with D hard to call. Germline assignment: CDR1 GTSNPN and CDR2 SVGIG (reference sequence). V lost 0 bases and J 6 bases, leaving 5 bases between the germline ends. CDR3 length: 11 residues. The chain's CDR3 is CAWSVLSEAFF. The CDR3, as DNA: TGTGCCTGGAGTGTACTCTCTGAAGCTTTCTTT.

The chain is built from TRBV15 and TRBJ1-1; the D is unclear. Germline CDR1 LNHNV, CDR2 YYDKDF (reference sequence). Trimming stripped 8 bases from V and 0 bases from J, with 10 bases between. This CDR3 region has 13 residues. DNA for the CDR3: TGTGCCACCGAACAAGTAATGAACACTGAAGCTTTCTTT. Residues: CATEQVMNTEAFF.

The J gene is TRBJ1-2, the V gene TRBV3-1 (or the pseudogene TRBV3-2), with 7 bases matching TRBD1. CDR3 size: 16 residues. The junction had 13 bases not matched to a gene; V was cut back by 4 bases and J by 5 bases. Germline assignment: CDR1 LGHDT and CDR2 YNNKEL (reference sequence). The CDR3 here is CASSLYPGQMLYGYTF. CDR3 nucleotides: TGTGCCAGCAGCCTTTACCCGGGACAGATGTTATATGGCTACACCTTC.

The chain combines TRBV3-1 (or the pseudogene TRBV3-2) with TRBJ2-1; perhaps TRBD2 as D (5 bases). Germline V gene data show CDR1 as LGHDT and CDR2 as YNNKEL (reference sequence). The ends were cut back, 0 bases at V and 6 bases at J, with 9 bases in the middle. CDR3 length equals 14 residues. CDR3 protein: CASSQDLAVNEQFF. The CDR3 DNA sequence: TGTGCCAGCAGCCAAGACCTAGCCGTCAATGAGCAGTTCTTC.

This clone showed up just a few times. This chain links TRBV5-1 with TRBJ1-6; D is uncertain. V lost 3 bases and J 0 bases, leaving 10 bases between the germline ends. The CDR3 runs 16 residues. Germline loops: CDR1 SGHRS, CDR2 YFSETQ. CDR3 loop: CASSSETSSYNSPLHF. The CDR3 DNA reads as TGCGCCAGCAGCTCTGAGACAAGCTCCTATAATTCACCCCTCCACTTT.

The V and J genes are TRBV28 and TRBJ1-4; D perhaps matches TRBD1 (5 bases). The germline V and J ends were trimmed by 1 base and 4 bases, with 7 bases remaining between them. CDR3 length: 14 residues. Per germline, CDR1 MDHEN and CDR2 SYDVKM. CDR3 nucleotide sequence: TGTGCCAGCAGTTTATCAGGGCATAATGAAAAACTGTTTTTT. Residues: CASSLSGHNEKLFF.

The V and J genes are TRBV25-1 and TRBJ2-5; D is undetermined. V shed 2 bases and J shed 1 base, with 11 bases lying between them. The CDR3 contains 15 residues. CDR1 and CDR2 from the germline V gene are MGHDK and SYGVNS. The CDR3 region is CASSERLAAQETQYF. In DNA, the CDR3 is TGTGCCAGCAGTGAAAGACTCGCGGCCCAAGAGACCCAGTACTTC.